Shown below are 10 T cell receptor beta chains from a single sample sequenced in a study of OX40 agonist ivuxolimab in advanced cancers. This table comes from immunoSEQ multiplex PCR, and its TCRdb copy is limited to in-frame clones, with some not included. The profile covers over 65,000 clones, with around 80% appearing a single time and 0.45% to 0.6% taken by the ten largest. Sequences were derived from CD4+ or CD8+ T cells sorted from blood, sampled in a trial of the OX40 agonist ivuxolimab. All receptors come from an adult with an advanced solid tumor such as melanoma, head and neck, liver or kidney cancer.

V gene TRBV5-6 combines with J gene TRBJ2-1; 7 nucleotides match TRBD1. The germline CDR1 and CDR2 sequences are SGHDT and YYEEEE. J was trimmed by 9 bases and V by 2 bases; bases with no gene match: 17. The CDR3 totals 17 residues. In nucleotides, the CDR3 is TGTGCCAGCAGCTTCTTGGCCACCCTTACAGGGGCGGGTGAGCAGTTCTTC. This gives the protein CASSFLATLTGAGEQFF.

The rearrangement uses TRBV19 and TRBJ1-5; D might be TRBD1 (6 bases). Germline CDR1 is LNHDA and CDR2 is SQIVND (reference sequence). This CDR3 comprises 17 residues. V gave up 0 bases and J gave up 3 bases, with 15 bases separating them. DNA of the CDR3: TGTGCCAGTAGTATAGACCGGGGACACTTAAACAATCAGCCCCAGCATTTT. It yields the protein CASSIDRGHLNNQPQHF.

This sequence joins TRBV7-3 and TRBJ2-1, with 7 bases aligning to TRBD2. The CDR3 length is 17 residues. Germline CDR1 SGHTA, CDR2 FQGTGA. The V and J ends lost 5 bases and 1 base, in that order; junction bases with no gene match: 11. CDR3 DNA sequence: TGTGCCAGCAGCCGTTGGGCCGGGGGGAGGTCCTACAATGAGCAGTTCTTC. It translates to CASSRWAGGRSYNEQFF.

The chain has TRBV15 and TRBJ1-1; D is unresolved. Germline CDR1 is LNHNV and CDR2 is YYDKDF (reference sequence). CDR3 length equals 14 residues. V lost 4 bases and J lost 3, with 12 bases in between. The chain's CDR3 is CATSTPGIYTEAFF. The DNA of the CDR3 is TGTGCCACCAGCACCCCCGGCATATACACTGAAGCTTTCTTT.

This clone appeared once. V usage is TRBV9 and J usage is TRBJ2-7; TRBD1 matches 7 bases. Germline V gene data show CDR1 as SGDLS and CDR2 as YYNGEE. V lost 0 bases and J lost 3; bases outside the gene matches: 6. The CDR3 has 15 residues. The CDR3 DNA reads TGTGCCAGCAGCGTAGACGCCGGGACAGTCTACGAGCAGTACTTC. Encoded protein: CASSVDAGTVYEQYF.

This rearrangement joins TRBV2 to TRBJ2-5; 10 positions match TRBD1. Germline values: CDR1 SNHLY, CDR2 FYNNEI. The V gene end was trimmed by 4 bases and the J gene end by 4 bases; junction bases not matched to a gene: 12. CDR3 size: 17 residues. CDR3 nucleotide sequence: TGTGCCAGCAGTGCGTACCCGGGACAGGGGATGGGAGAGACCCAGTACTTC. Amino acid sequence: CASSAYPGQGMGETQYF.

This clone was observed a single time. CDR3 in amino acids: CASSLTSGRVGDTQYF. In nucleotides, the CDR3 is TGTGCCAGCAGCCTGACTAGCGGGAGGGTTGGAGATACGCAGTATTTT. The chain carries TRBV14 and TRBJ2-3; 14 bases match TRBD2. V lost 4 bases, J lost 5 bases, and 5 bases stayed unmatched. The CDR3 is made up of 16 amino acids. Looked up from germline, CDR1 is SGHDN and CDR2 is FVKESK.

V is TRBV6-5 and J is TRBJ2-1, with 8 bases that match TRBD1. With V trimmed by 3 bases and J by 5 bases, 6 bases remained unmatched. The CDR3 runs to 15 residues. Looked up from germline, CDR1 is MNHEY and CDR2 is SVGAGI. The DNA for the CDR3 is TGTGCCAGCAGTTATCTGGGACAGGACGACAATGAGCAGTTCTTC. This sequence encodes CASSYLGQDDNEQFF.

CDR3 bases: TGTGCCAGCAGTTCTCGCTCTAGCGGGAGGATCAATGAGCAGTTCTTC. It translates to CASSSRSSGRINEQFF. The V gene is TRBV6-5, the J gene TRBJ2-1; 11 bases are a match to TRBD2. Germline V gene lookup returns CDR1 MNHEY and CDR2 SVGAGI. The CDR3 is 16 residues long. V lost 4 bases to trimming and J lost 6 bases; unmatched junction nucleotides: 8.

This clone was counted a few times. In the same sample, other DNA sequences code for this CDR3. The V and J genes are TRBV5-1 and TRBJ2-3, with D tentatively TRBD1 (5 bases). Trimming took 2 bases from V and 0 from J, leaving 10 bases between them. The germline CDR1 and CDR2 sequences are SGHRS and YFSETQ. The CDR3 totals 15 residues. The CDR3 DNA sequence: TGCGCCAGCAGCTTTAAGGGGTCGAGCACAGATACGCAGTATTTT. Protein sequence: CASSFKGSSTDTQYF.